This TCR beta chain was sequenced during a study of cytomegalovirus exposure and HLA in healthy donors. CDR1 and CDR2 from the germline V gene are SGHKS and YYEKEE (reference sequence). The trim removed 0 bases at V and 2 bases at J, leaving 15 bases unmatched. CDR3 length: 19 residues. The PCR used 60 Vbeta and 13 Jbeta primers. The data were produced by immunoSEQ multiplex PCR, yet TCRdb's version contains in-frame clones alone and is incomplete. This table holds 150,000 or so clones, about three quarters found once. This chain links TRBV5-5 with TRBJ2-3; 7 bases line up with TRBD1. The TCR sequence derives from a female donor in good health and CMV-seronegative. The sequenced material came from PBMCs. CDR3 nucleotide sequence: TGTGCCAGCAGCTTGGCGGGACAGCTGAGGGATCGGTTCACAGATACGCAGTATTTT. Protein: CASSLAGQLRDRFTDTQYF.